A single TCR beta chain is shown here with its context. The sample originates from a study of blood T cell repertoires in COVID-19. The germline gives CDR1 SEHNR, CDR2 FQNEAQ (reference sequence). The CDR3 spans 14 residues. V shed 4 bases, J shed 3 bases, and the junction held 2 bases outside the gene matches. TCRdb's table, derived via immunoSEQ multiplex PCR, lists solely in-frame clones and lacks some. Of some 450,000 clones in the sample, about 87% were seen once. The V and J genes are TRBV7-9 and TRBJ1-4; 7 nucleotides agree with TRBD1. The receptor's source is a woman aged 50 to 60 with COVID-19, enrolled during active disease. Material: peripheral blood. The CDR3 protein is CASSSTGANEKLFF. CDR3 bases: TGTGCCAGCAGCTCCACAGGGGCTAATGAAAAACTGTTTTTT.